This TCR beta chain was sequenced in a study of yellow fever vaccine responses in identical twins. Overall study results and limits: Reports say the vaccine T cell response in twins looked partly convergent and partly personalized.

V lost 6 bases, J lost 1 base, and 7 bases stayed unmatched. The V gene's germline CDR1 is ENHRY and CDR2 SYGVKD. This CDR3 region has 16 residues. A single record per CDR3 protein comes from TCRdb applying MiXCR to the RT-PCR reads. Of roughly 3,800 distinct CDR3 sequences listed, nearly 90% are singletons. A note on this clonotype: Its cognate antigen is unknown.

This chain links TRBV10-3 with TRBJ2-5; 11 bases are a match to TRBD2. This TCR was recovered from a woman in her late teens or twenties who received the yellow fever vaccine. Here the sequenced sample was T cells from blood (PBMCs), unsorted or a sorted subset (not recorded which), taken before or after yellow fever vaccination (not recorded which). In DNA form, the CDR3 reads TGTGCCATCAGCCTAACTCTAGCGGGAGGCCAAGAGACCCAGTACTTC. This codes for CAISLTLAGGQETQYF.